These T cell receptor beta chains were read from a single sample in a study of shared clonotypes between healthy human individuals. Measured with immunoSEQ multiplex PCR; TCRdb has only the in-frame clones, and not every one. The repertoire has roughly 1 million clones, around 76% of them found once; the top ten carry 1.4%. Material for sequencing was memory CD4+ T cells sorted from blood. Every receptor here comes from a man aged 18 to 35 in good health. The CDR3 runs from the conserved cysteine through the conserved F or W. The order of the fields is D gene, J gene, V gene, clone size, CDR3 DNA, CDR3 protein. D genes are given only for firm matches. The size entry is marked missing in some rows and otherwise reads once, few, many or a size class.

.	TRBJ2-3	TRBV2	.	TGTGCCACCGCCCCAAAGGGCTTCACAGATACGCAGTATTTT	CATAPKGFTDTQYF
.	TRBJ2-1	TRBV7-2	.	TGTGCCAGCAGCCACGGACAGTCCTACAATGAGCAGTTCTTC	CASSHGQSYNEQFF
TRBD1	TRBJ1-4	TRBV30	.	TGTGCCTGGAGTGATAGGACAGGCCCGAATGAAAAACTGTTTTTT	CAWSDRTGPNEKLFF
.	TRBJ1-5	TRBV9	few	TGTGCCAGCAGTCAGCCCCAGCATTTT	CASSQPQHF
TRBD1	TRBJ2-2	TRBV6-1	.	TGTGCCAGCAGTGGTTACCGGGACAGGGGGAATTTCGGGGAGCTGTTTTTT	CASSGYRDRGNFGELFF
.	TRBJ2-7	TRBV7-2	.	TGTGCCAGCAGCCGGACCGAGGGTCCCTACGAGCAGTACTTC	CASSRTEGPYEQYF
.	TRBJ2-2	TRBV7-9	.	TGTGCCAGCAGATTCTTGGCCGGGGAGCTGTTTTTT	CASRFLAGELFF
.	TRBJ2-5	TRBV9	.	TGTGCCAGCAGCGTAGACTGGATCGGGGAGACCCAGTACTTC	CASSVDWIGETQYF
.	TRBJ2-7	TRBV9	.	TGTGCCAGCAGCGTAGCTCTGGGCGGGACCTCCTACGAGCAGTACTTC	CASSVALGGTSYEQYF
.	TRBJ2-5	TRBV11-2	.	TGTGCCAGCAGCTTAAAATATGGAGAGACCCAGTACTTC	CASSLKYGETQYF
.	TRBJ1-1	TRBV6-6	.	TGTGCCAGCAATTCTAACTTGAACACTGAAGCTTTCTTT	CASNSNLNTEAFF
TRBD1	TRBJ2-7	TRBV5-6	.	TGTGCCAGCAGCTCCATCCAGACAGGGCCCCACGAGCAGTACTTC	CASSSIQTGPHEQYF
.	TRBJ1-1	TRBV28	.	TGTGCCAGCAGTGCCCCCAAGAGCGCTGAAGCTTTCTTT	CASSAPKSAEAFF